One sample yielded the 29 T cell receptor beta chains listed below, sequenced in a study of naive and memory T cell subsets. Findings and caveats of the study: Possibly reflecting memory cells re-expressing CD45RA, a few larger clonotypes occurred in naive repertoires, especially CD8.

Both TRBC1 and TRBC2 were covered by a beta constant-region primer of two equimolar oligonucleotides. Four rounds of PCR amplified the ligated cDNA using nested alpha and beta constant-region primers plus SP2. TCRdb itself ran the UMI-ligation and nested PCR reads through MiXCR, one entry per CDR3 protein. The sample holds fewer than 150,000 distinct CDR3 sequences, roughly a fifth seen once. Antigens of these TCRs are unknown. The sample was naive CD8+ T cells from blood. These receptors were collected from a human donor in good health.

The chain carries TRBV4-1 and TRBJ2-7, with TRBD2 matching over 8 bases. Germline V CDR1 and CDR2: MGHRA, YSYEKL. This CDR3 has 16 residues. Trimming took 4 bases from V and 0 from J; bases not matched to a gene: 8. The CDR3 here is CASSPYLAGSSYEQYF. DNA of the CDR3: TGCGCCAGCAGCCCGTACCTAGCGGGCAGCTCCTACGAGCAGTACTTC.

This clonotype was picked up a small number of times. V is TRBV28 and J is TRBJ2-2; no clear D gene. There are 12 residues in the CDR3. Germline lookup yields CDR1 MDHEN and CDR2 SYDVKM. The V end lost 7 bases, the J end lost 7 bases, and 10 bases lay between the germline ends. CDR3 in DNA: TGTGCCAGCACCCCGGACGGCGGGGAGCTGTTTTTT. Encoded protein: CASTPDGGELFF.

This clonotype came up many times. The CDR3 DNA reads as TGTGCCAGCAGCTTGGCAGGATCTTACGGGAATGAGCAGTTCTTC. Residues: CASSLAGSYGNEQFF. V is TRBV7-6 and J is TRBJ2-1; unclear D gene. The CDR3 is made up of 15 amino acids. The germline CDR1 and CDR2 sequences are SGHVS and FNYEAQ. V dropped 3 bases and J dropped 7 bases, with 16 bases sitting between them.

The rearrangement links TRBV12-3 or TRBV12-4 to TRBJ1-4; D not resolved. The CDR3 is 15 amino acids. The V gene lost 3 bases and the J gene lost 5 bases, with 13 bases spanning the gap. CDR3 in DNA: TGTGCCAGCAGTTTTTTCCCCAGAGGAAATGAAAAACTGTTTTTT. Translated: CASSFFPRGNEKLFF.

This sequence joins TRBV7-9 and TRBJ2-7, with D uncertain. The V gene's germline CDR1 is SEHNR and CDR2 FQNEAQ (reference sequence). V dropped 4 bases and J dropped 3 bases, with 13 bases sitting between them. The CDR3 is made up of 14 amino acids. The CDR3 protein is CASSSKKTHYEQYF. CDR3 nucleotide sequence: TGTGCCAGCAGCTCGAAGAAGACACACTACGAGCAGTACTTC.

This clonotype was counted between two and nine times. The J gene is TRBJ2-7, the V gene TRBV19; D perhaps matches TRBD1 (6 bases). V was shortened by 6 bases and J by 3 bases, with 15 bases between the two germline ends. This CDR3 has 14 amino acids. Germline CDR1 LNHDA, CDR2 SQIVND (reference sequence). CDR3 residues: CASSLTGIGYEQYF. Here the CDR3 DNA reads TGTGCCAGTAGCCTCACAGGGATAGGCTACGAGCAGTACTTC.

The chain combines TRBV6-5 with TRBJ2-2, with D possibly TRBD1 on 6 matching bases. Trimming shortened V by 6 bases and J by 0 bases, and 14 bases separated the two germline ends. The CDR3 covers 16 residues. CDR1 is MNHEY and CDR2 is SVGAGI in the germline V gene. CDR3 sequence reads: CASSMDSQANTGELFF. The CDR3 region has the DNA TGTGCCAGCAGCATGGACAGTCAAGCGAACACCGGGGAGCTGTTTTTT.

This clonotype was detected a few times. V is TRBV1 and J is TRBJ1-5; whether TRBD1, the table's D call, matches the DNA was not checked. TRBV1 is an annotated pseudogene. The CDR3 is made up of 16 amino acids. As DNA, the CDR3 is TGCACCAGCAGCCAAGATAGGGACAGTAGCAATCAGCCCCAGCATTTT. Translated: CTSSQDRDSSNQPQHF.

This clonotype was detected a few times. The DNA for the CDR3 is TGTGCCAGCAGTTGGCTGAGCGAGCGGGCGCCCTACGAGCAGTACTTC. Translation: CASSWLSERAPYEQYF. The V and J genes are TRBV28 and TRBJ2-7; possible D gene TRBD2, 6 bases. Trimming shortened V by 4 bases and J by 2 bases, and 18 bases separated the two germline ends. Per the germline V gene, CDR1 is MDHEN and CDR2 is SYDVKM. The CDR3 sequence is 16 residues long.

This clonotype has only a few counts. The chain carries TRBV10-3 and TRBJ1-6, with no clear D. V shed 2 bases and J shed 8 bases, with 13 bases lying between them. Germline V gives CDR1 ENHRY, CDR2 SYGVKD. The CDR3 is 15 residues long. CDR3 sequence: CAISEGFSGHSPLHF. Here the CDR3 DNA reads TGTGCCATCAGTGAGGGGTTCTCGGGTCATTCACCCCTCCACTTT.

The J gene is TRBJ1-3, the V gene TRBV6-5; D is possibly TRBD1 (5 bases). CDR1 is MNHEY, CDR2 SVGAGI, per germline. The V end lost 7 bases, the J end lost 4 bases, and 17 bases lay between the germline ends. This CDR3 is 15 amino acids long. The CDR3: CASKYSGEKGNTIYF. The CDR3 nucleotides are TGTGCCAGCAAATACTCGGGGGAGAAAGGAAACACCATATATTTT.

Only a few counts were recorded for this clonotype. For the CDR3, the DNA is TGCAGCGTTGACAGGGCGGGAAAGGGCGCAGATACGCAGTATTTT. Translating gives CSVDRAGKGADTQYF. This chain joins TRBV29-1 and TRBJ2-3; a weak D match, TRBD2 (6 bases). V gave up 3 bases and J gave up 4 bases, with 17 bases separating them. The germline V gene has CDR1 SQVTM and CDR2 ANQGSEA. This CDR3 comprises 15 residues.

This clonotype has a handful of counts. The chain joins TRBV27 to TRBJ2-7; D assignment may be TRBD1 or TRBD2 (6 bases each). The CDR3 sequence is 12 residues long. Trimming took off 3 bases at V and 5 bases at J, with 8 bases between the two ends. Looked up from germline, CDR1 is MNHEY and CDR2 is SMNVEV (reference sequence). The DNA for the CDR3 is TGTGCCAGCAGTTTTGGGGGGCACGAGCAGTACTTC. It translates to CASSFGGHEQYF.

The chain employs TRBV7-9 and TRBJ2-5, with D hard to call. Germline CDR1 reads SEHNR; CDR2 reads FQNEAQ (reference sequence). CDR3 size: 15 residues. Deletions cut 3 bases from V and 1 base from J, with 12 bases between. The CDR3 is CASSFSSGIQETQYF. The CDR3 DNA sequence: TGTGCCAGCAGCTTTTCCTCGGGCATCCAAGAGACCCAGTACTTC.

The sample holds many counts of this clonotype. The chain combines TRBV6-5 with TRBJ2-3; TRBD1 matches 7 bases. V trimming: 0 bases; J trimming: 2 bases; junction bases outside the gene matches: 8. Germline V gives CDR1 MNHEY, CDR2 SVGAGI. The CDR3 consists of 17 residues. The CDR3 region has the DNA TGTGCCAGCAGTTACTCCCAGGCAGGGGGTACCACAGATACGCAGTATTTT. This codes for CASSYSQAGGTTDTQYF.

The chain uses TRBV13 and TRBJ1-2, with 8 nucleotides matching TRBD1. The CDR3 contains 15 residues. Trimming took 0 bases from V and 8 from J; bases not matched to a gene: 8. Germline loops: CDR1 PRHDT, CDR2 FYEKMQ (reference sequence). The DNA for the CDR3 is TGTGCCAGCAGCTTAGGCCGGACAGGGCCAGGGGGCTACACCTTC. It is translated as CASSLGRTGPGGYTF.

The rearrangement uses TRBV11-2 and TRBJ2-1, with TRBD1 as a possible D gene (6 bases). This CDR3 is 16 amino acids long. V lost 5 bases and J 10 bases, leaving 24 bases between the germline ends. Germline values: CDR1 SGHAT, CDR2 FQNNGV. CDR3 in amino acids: CASSPKETGYEREQFF. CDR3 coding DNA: TGTGCCAGCAGCCCAAAAGAGACAGGATACGAACGGGAGCAGTTCTTC. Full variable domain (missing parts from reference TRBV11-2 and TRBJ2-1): EAGVAQSPRYKIIEKRQSVAFWCNPISGHATLYWYQQILGQGPKLLIQFQNNGVVDDSQLPKDRFSAERLKGVDSTLKIQPAKLEDSAVYLCASSPKETGYEREQFFGPGTRLTVL.

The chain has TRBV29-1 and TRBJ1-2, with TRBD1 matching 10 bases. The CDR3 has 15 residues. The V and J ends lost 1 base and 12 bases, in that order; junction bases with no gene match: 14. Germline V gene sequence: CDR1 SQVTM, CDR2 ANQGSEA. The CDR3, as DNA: TGCAGCGTTGAAGTAGGAGGGGGACAGGGGATGGCTGACACCTTC. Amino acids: CSVEVGGGQGMADTF.

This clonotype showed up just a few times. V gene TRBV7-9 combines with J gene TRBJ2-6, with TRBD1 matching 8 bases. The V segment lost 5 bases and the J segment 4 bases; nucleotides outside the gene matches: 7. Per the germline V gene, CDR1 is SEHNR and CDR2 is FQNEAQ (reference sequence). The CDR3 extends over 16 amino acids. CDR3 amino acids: CASSQTGAGGANVLTF. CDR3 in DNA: TGTGCCAGCAGCCAGACAGGGGCGGGAGGGGCCAACGTCCTGACTTTC.

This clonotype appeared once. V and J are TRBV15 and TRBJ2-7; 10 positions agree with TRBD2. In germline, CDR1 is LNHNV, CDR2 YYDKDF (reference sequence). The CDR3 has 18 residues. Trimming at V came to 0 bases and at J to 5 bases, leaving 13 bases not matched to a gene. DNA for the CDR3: TGTGCCACCAGCAGAGATTTGGCTAGCGGGAGTATTCAGGACGAGCAGTACTTC. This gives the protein CATSRDLASGSIQDEQYF.

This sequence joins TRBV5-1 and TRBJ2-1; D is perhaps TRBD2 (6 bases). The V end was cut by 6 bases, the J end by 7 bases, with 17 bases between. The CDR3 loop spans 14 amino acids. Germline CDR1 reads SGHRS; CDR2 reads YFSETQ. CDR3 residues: CASNEGGMENEQFF. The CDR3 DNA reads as TGCGCCAGCAACGAGGGAGGAATGGAGAATGAGCAGTTCTTC.

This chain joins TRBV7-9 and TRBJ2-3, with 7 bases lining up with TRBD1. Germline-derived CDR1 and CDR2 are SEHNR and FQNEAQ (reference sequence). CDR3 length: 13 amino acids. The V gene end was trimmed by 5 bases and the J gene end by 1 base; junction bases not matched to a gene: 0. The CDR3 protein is CASSGTGTDTQYF. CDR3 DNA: TGTGCCAGCAGCGGGACAGGCACAGATACGCAGTATTTT.

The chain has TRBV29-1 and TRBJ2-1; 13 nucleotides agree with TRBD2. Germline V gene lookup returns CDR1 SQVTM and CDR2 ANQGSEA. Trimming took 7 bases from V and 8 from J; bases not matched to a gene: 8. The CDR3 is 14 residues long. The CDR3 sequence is CSAEGLAGKYEQFF. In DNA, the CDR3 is TGCAGCGCAGAGGGACTAGCGGGAAAGTATGAGCAGTTCTTC.

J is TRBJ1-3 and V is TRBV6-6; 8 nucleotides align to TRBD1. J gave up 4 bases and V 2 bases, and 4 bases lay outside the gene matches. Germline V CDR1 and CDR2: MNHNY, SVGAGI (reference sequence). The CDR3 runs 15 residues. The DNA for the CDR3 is TGTGCCAGCAGTTACGGGGACAGGCTGGGAAACACCATATATTTT. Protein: CASSYGDRLGNTIYF.

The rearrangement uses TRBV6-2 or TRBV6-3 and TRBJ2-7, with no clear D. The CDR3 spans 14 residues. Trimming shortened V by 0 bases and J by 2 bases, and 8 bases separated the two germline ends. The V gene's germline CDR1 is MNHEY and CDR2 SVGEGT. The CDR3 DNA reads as TGTGCCAGCAGTTACTCGAGACCAGCCTACGAGCAGTACTTC. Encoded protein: CASSYSRPAYEQYF.

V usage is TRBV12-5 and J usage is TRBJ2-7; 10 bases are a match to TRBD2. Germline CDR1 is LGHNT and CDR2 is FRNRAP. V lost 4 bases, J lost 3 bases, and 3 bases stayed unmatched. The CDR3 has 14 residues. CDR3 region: CASGSGLASYEQYF. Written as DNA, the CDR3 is TGTGCTAGTGGTTCGGGACTAGCGAGCTACGAGCAGTACTTC.

The DNA for the CDR3 is TGTGCCAGCAGCTTGCGTGCGGGAGGGTACAATGAGCAGTTCTTC. Its protein product is CASSLRAGGYNEQFF. V and J are TRBV5-5 and TRBJ2-1; 9 bases agree with TRBD2. With 1 base clipped from V and 4 bases from J, the junction kept 3 bases outside the gene matches. The germline V gene encodes CDR1 SGHKS and CDR2 YYEKEE (reference sequence). The CDR3 loop spans 15 amino acids. The whole variable domain, filled in from reference TRBV5-5 and TRBJ2-1, reads DAGVTQSPTHLIKTRGQQVTLRCSPISGHKSVSWYQQVLGQGPQFIFQYYEKEERGRGNFPDRFSARQFPNYSSELNVNALLLGDSALYLCASSLRAGGYNEQFFGPGTRLTVL.

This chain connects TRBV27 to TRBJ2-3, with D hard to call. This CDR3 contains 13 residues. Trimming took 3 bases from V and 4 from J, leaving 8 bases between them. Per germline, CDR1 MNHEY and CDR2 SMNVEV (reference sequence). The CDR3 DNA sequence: TGTGCCAGCAGTTTTGGTCACCCAGATACGCAGTATTTT. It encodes CASSFGHPDTQYF.

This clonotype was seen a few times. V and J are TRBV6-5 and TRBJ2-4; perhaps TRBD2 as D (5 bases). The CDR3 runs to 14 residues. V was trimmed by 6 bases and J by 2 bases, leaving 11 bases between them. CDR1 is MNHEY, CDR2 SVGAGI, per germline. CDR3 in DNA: TGTGCCAGCAGCCGTAGGACTTCCAAAAACATTCAGTACTTC. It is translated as CASSRRTSKNIQYF.